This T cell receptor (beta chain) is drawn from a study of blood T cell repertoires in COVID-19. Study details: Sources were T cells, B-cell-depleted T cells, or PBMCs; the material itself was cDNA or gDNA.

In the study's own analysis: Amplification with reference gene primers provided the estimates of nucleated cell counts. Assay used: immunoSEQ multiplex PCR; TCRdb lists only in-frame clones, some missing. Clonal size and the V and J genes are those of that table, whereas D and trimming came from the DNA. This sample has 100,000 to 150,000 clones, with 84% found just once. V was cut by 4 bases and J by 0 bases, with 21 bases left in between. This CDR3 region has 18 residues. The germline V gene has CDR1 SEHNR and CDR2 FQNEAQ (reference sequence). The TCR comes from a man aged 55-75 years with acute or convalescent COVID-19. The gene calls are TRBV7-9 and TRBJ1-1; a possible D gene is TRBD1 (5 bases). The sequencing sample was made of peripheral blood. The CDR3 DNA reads TGTGCCAGCAGCTCGAAGGGCCAGGGCGTTACCTTGAACACTGAAGCTTTCTTT. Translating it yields CASSSKGQGVTLNTEAFF.